The subject of this entry is one T cell receptor beta chain. This specimen comes from a study of cytomegalovirus exposure and HLA in healthy donors. The PCR contained 60 Vbeta and 13 Jbeta primers. Measured with immunoSEQ multiplex PCR; TCRdb has only the in-frame clones, and not every one. The sample consists of about 150,000 clones, less than 80% of them appearing once. This receptor was identified in a man aged 25-45 years in good health and CMV-seronegative. The sequencing sample was made of PBMCs.

CDR3 sequence: CASSLPGETAYEQYF. CDR3 nucleotides: TGTGCCAGCAGTTTACCTGGGGAGACCGCCTACGAGCAGTACTTC. The chain uses TRBV28 and TRBJ2-5; D possibly corresponds to TRBD2 (5 bases). The end of the DNA fits TRBJ2-7 better, so the J call may be wrong. The CDR3 is 15 residues long. CDR1 and CDR2 from the germline V gene are MDHEN and SYDVKM.